Listed below are T cell receptor beta chains from one sample, sequenced in a study of multiple sclerosis patients with progressive multifocal leukoencephalopathy. Sequenced by immunoSEQ multiplex PCR; TCRdb stores in-frame clones only, minus some. This table holds some 30,000 clones, around nine tenths found once. Material for sequencing was PBMCs. These TCRs come from a human donor with multiple sclerosis. The CDR3 runs from the conserved cysteine through the conserved F or W. Fields, in order: D gene, J gene, V gene, clone size, CDR3 DNA, CDR3 protein. The D gene is left open where the match is weak. Clone sizes are given selectively: once, few, many, or a class where the clone is expanded.

>-|TRBJ2-7|TRBV19|few
TGTGCCAGTGGGCAGGGACAGCCTAGCGGCGAGCAGTACTTC
CASGQGQPSGEQYF
>TRBD1|TRBJ2-7|TRBV7-9|-
TGTGCCAGCAGCTTCCGGACAGGAAGCTCCTACGAGCAGTACTTC
CASSFRTGSSYEQYF
>-|TRBJ1-4|TRBV28|-
TGTGCCAGCGGTCCGGCTGGGGGACCTAATGAAAAACTGTTTTTT
CASGPAGGPNEKLFF
>-|TRBJ1-5|TRBV10-2|few
TGCGCCAGGCATGAGAAGGTGGCTGTGGGCAATCAGCCCCAGCATTTT
CARHEKVAVGNQPQHF
>-|TRBJ2-1|TRBV7-9|-
TGTGCCAGCAGCTGGAACAATTTGAAGCTTAGAATTACCGGTAATGAGCAGTTCTTC
CASSWNNLKLRITGNEQFF
>TRBD1|TRBJ2-7|TRBV5-4|-
TGTGCCAGCAGCTTGGGGGGGGGACAGGGCTACGAGCAGTACTTC
CASSLGGGQGYEQYF
>TRBD1|TRBJ1-4|TRBV25-1|-
TGTGCCAGCAGTGACCGCCAGGGGGACCCCACCGGAAAACTGTTTTTT
CASSDRQGDPTGKLFF
>TRBD2|TRBJ2-7|TRBV11-2|-
TGTGCCAGCAGCTTGACTAGCGGGCGAAGCTCCTACGAGCAGTACTTC
CASSLTSGRSSYEQYF
>-|TRBJ2-7|TRBV9|-
TGTGCCAGCAGCGTCAGAACGGACGCATACGAGCAGTACTTC
CASSVRTDAYEQYF
>-|TRBJ2-2|TRBV28|-
TGTGCCAGCAGGCCCGGACGGATGAACACCGGGGAGCTGTTTTTT
CASRPGRMNTGELFF
>TRBD2|TRBJ2-7|TRBV19|few
TGTGCCAGTAGTATGCGGACTAGCGGGAGGCTCTACGAGCAGTACTTC
CASSMRTSGRLYEQYF
>TRBD2|TRBJ2-7|TRBV7-2|-
TGTGCCAGCAGCTCCCGGGGGGCCTACGAGCAGTACTTC
CASSSRGAYEQYF
>TRBD2|TRBJ2-2|TRBV2|-
TGTGCCAGCAGTGAGACCGGGAGGGCCAACGGGGAGCTGTTTTTT
CASSETGRANGELFF
>-|TRBJ2-3|TRBV14|-
TGTGCCAGCAGCCAGAGGCGCGGGACGACTGCCACAGATACGCAGTATTTT
CASSQRRGTTATDTQYF
>-|TRBJ2-7|TRBV5-1|-
TGCGCCAGCAGCTCCGCCCCCCGGCAGGGGTACCACGAGCAGTACTTC
CASSSAPRQGYHEQYF
>TRBD1|TRBJ1-2|TRBV6-5|-
TGTGCCAGCAGTTCTCCGGGACAGGCCTTCTATGGCTACACCTTC
CASSSPGQAFYGYTF
>TRBD2|TRBJ2-7|TRBV10-3|-
TGTGCCATCAGTGAGGGGGCTAGCGGGGTCTACGAGCAGTACTTC
CAISEGASGVYEQYF
>-|TRBJ2-7|TRBV6-5|-
TGTGCCTCACACCGGACGGGACCATACGAGCAGTACTTC
CASHRTGPYEQYF
>-|TRBJ2-7|TRBV18|-
TGTGCCAGCTCCTTAGATCTTCGAGGCGAGCAGTACTTC
CASSLDLRGEQYF
>-|TRBJ1-3|TRBV7-2|-
TGTGCCAGCAGCTTAGTTGGAGGTTCATCTGGAAACACCATATATTTT
CASSLVGGSSGNTIYF
>-|TRBJ2-7|TRBV6-7|-
TGTGCCAGCGGGGGCCGACACCCCAGCCCCCTCTACGAGCAGTACTTC
CASGGRHPSPLYEQYF
>-|TRBJ2-7|TRBV6-1|-
TGTGCCAGCAGTTATCCGGGACCGGGGGAGCAGTACTTC
CASSYPGPGEQYF
>TRBD1|TRBJ1-6|TRBV7-2|-
TGTGCCAGCAGCTCAGGACAGGGTGGCTACTCACCCCTCCACTTT
CASSSGQGGYSPLHF
>-|TRBJ2-3|TRBV6-6|-
TGTGCCAGCAGTTACCCGGATACGCAGTATTTT
CASSYPDTQYF
>-|TRBJ1-4|TRBV9|-
TGTGCCAGCAGCGTAGGCAGGGCCCGTGAAAAACTGTTTTTT
CASSVGRAREKLFF
>-|TRBJ1-2|TRBV5-1|-
TGCGCCAGCAGCCTCGGGACTCTTGGATATGGCTACACCTTC
CASSLGTLGYGYTF